The present T cell receptor (beta chain) was sequenced within a study of blood T cell repertoires in COVID-19. The CDR3 extends over 17 amino acids. Germline V gene data show CDR1 as SGDLS and CDR2 as YYNGEE. V gave up 1 base and J gave up 0 bases; unmatched junction bases: 4. Sequencing used immunoSEQ multiplex PCR; TCRdb keeps in-frame clones, though not all of them. The data hold 90,000 or so clones, with almost 90% observed a single time. This sequence joins TRBV9 and TRBJ2-2, with TRBD2 identical over 9 bases. The clonotype comes from a woman older than 75 with active or convalescent COVID-19. The sample taken for sequencing was peripheral blood. CDR3 DNA sequence: TGTGCCAGCAGCGTAATAGCGGGAGAGACGAACACCGGGGAGCTGTTTTTT. It yields the protein CASSVIAGETNTGELFF.